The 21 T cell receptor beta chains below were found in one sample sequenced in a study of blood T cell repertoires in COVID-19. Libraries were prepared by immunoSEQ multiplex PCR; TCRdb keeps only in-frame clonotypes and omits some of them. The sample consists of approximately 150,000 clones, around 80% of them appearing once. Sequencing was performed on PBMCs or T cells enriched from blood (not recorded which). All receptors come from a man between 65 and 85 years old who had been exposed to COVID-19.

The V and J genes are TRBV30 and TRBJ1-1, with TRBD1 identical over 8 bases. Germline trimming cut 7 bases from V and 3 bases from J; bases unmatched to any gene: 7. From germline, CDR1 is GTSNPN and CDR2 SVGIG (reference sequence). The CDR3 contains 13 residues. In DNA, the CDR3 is TGTGCCTTCCAGGGGGCGGGGTACACTGAAGCTTTCTTT. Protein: CAFQGAGYTEAFF. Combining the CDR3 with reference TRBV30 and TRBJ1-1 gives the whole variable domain SQTIHQWPATLVQPVGSPLSLECTVEGTSNPNLYWYRQAAGRGLQLLFYSVGIGQISSEVPQNLSASRPQDRQFILSSKKLLLSDSGFYLCAFQGAGYTEAFFGQGTRLTVV.

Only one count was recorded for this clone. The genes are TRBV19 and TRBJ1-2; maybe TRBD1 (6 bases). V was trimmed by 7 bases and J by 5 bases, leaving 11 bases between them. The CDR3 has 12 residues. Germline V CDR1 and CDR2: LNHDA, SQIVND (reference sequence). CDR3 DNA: TGTGCCAGTATACTACAGGGATATGGCTACACCTTC. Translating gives CASILQGYGYTF. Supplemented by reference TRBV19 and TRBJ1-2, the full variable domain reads DGGITQSPKYLFRKEGQNVTLSCEQNLNHDAMYWYRQDPGQGLRLIYYSQIVNDFQKGDIAEGYSVSREKKESFPLTVTSAQKNPTAFYLCASILQGYGYTFGSGTRLTVV.

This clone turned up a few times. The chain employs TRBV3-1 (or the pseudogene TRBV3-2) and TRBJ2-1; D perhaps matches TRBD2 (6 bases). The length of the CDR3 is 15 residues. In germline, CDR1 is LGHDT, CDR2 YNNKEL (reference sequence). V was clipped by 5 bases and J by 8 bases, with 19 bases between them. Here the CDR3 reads CASSSQALGEDEQFF. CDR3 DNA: TGTGCCAGCAGCTCACAGGCTCTTGGGGAGGATGAGCAGTTCTTC.

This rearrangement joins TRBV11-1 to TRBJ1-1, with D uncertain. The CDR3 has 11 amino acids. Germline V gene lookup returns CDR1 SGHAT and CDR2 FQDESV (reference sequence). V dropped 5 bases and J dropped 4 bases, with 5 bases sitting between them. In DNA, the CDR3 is TGTGCCAGCAGCCCCATCACTGAAGCTTTCTTT. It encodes CASSPITEAFF.

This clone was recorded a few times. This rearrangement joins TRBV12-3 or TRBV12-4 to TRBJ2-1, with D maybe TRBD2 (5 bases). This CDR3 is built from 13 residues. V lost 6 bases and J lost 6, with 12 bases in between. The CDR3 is CASSRTRRNEQFF. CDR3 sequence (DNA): TGTGCCAGCAGCCGGACTCGTCGCAATGAGCAGTTCTTC.

The DNA of the CDR3 is TGTGCCAGCAGTGAGCAGGGAGGAACTGAAGCTTTCTTT. It codes for CASSEQGGTEAFF. The chain employs TRBV6-4 and TRBJ1-1; maybe TRBD1 (5 bases). CDR1 MRHNA and CDR2 SNTAGT come from the germline V gene. The CDR3 is made up of 13 amino acids. V shed 3 bases and J shed 5 bases, with 10 bases lying between them.

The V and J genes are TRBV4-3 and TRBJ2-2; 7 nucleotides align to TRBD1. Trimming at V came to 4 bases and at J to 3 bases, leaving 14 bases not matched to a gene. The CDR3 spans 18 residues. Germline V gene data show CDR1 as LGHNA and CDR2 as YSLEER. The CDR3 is CASSLSSLGTADTGELFF. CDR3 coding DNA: TGCGCCAGCAGCCTCTCTTCCCTGGGGACAGCGGACACCGGGGAGCTGTTTTTT.

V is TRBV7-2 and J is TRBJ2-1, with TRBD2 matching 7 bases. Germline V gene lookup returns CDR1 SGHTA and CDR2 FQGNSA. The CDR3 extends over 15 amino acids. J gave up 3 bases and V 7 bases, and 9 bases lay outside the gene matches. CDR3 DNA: TGTGCCAGCACAATAGGACTAGGATTCTACAATGAGCAGTTCTTC. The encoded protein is CASTIGLGFYNEQFF.

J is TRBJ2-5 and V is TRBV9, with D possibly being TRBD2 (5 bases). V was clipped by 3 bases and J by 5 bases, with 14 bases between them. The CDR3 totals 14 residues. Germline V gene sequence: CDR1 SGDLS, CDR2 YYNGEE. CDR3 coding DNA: TGTGCCAGCAGCGGAGGAGGACCTGGCGAGACCCAGTACTTC. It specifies CASSGGGPGETQYF.

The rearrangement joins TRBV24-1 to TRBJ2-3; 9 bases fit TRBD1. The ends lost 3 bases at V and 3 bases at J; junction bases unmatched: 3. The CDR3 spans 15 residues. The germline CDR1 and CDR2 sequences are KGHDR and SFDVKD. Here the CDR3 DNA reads TGTGCCACCAGTGATACCGGGACAGGGACAGATACGCAGTATTTT. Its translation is CATSDTGTGTDTQYF.

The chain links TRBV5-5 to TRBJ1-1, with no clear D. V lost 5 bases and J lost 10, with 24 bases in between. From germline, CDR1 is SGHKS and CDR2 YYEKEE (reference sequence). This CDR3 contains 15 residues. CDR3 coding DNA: TGTGCCAGCAGTCACATCCGGAGTAGGTCTATGGGAGCTTTCTTT. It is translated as CASSHIRSRSMGAFF.

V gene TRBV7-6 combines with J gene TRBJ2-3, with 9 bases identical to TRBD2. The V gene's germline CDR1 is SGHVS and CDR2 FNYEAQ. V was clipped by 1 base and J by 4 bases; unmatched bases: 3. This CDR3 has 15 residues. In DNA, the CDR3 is TGTGCCAGCAGCTTAGGGAGCGGGGGGCCAGATACGCAGTATTTT. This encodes CASSLGSGGPDTQYF.

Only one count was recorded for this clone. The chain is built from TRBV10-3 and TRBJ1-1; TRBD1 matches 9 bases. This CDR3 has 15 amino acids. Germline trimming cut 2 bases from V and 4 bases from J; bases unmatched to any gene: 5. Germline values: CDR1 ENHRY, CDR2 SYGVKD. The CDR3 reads CAISEATGGGTEAFF. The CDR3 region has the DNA TGTGCCATCAGTGAGGCGACAGGGGGTGGCACTGAAGCTTTCTTT.

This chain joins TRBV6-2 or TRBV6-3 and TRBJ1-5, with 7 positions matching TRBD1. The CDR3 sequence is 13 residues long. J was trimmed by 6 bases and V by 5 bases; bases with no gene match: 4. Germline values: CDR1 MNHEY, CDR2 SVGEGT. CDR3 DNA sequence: TGTGCCAGCAGTAAACAGGGGACTCAGCCCCAGCATTTT. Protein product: CASSKQGTQPQHF.

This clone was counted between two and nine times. CDR3 loop: CASSQELAGGATQYF. In DNA, the CDR3 is TGCGCCAGCAGCCAAGAGCTAGCGGGGGGAGCGACCCAGTACTTC. The genes are TRBV4-3 and TRBJ2-5; TRBD2 agrees at 11 bases. Looked up from germline, CDR1 is LGHNA and CDR2 is YSLEER. The V and J ends lost 0 bases and 7 bases, in that order; junction bases with no gene match: 4. This CDR3 is 15 amino acids long.

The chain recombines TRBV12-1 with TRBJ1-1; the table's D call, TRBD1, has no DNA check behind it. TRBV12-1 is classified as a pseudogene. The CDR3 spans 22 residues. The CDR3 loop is CASSFEGTLGADRGCGGTEAFF. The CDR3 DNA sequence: TGTGCCAGCAGCTTTGAGGGGACGCTGGGGGCGGACAGGGGATGCGGGGGCACTGAAGCTTTCTTT.

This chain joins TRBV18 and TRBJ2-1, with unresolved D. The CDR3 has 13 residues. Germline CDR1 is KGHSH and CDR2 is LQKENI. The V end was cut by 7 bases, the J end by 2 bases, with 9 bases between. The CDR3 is CASYTPAYNEQFF. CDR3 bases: TGTGCCAGCTATACCCCGGCCTACAATGAGCAGTTCTTC.

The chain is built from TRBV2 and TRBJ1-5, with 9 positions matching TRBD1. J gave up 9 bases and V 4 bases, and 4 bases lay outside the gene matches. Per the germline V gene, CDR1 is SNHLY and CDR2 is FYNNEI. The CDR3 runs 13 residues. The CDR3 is CASSGTGVRPQHF. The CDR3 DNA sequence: TGTGCCAGCAGTGGGACAGGGGTTCGGCCCCAGCATTTT.

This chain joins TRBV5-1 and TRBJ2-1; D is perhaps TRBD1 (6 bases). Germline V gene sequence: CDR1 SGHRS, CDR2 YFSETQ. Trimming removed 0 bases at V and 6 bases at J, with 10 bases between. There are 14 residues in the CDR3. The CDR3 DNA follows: TGCGCCAGCAGCTTGGTGGGGGCGCCCAATGAGCAGTTCTTC. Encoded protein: CASSLVGAPNEQFF.

The CDR3 spells CASSLAVTAAEQYF. In DNA, the CDR3 is TGCGCCAGCAGCTTGGCCGTTACCGCCGCGGAGCAGTACTTC. The rearrangement links TRBV5-1 to TRBJ2-7; D remains ambiguous. Germline V gene data show CDR1 as SGHRS and CDR2 as YFSETQ. The CDR3 length is 14 residues. V lost 0 bases to trimming and J lost 7 bases, with 14 bases between them.

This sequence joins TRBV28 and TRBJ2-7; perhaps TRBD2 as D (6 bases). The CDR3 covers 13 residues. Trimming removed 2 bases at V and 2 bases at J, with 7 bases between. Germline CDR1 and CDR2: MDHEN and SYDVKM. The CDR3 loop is CASSLPGAYEQYF. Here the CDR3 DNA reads TGTGCCAGCAGTTTACCGGGAGCCTACGAGCAGTACTTC.